This T cell receptor beta chain was profiled in a study of T cell responses to AZD1222 COVID-19 vaccine (dated by TCRdb to the early 2020s). General notes on the study: TCR sequencing was performed for about 250 trial participants, of whom about 200 were given two doses of AZD1222 and around 25 were given two doses of MenACWY control vaccine. Trial participants were enrolled into age subgroups of 18-55, 56-69 and 70-plus years, which contained about 150, 27 and 61 TCR-sequenced participants, respectively.

General findings and caveats noted by the study authors: Vaccine-associated CD4 TCRs spanned the whole spike protein, with dominant responses in regions 160-218 and 743-854. The 56-69-year group was small, and its depth increase did not reach significance, likely because of low power. Conclusions about previously exposed vaccinees are limited, since just five or six AZD1222 recipients were seropositive for SARS-CoV-2 at baseline. Because no samples from the day 14 peak response were available, repertoires could be characterized only after the peak T cell response. Participants were mostly white British and included more females than males, and it was suggested by the authors that clonal diversity may have been underestimated. Reportedly, almost half of the unique spike-specific TCRs recognized epitopes lying outside the regions that are mutated in the B.1.351 and B.1.1.7 variants. Spike-specific TCR breadth and depth rose significantly after two AZD1222 doses compared with day 0 and with MenACWY recipients.

Concerning this clone itself: Its antigen is still unknown. There are no base qualities to consult, and no much larger clone falls within one base.

The sample's time point label is to be understood as: about 28 days (+/-7) after the second vaccine dose. AZD1222 recipients with second doses at about 4 weeks or about 12 weeks were pooled, because spike-specific TCR depth and breadth did not differ between schedules. Vaccinee samples were obtained from the UK trials COV001 and COV002, which included a single-blind randomized controlled phase 2/3 trial of AZD1222 (ChAdOx1 nCoV-19) in healthy adults. For TCRbeta chain sequencing, PBMC samples from trial participants were taken at day 0 and at day 28 after the second dose. V is shortened by 2 bases, J by 0 bases, and the region joining them spans 8 bases. The germline V gene supplies CDR1 MDHEN and CDR2 SYDVKM. The CDR3 holds 14 amino acids from the cysteine to the phenylalanine. Left in the record is the CDR3 DNA by itself, 42 bases read in frame from the first base. The CDR3 regions of human TCRbeta chains were analyzed by immunosequencing. The source study handled its data this way. Repertoire TCRs were checked for matches against a reference library of SARS-CoV-2-specific TCRs that had been generated using the MIRA antigen-specificity platform. Breadth meant the fraction of unique TCRs that were SARS-CoV-2-associated, whereas depth meant the fraction of total T cells that were SARS-CoV-2-associated. Using the MIRA data, each spike-specific TCR was mapped to the spike region that the TCR reacts to and placed in a CD4 or CD8 class. Log10-transformed breadth and depth values were compared by one-way ANOVA with Sidak's multiple comparisons tests. TCRdb holds this immuneACCESS table with in-frame rearrangements only. Some clones are missing; in checked studies, unresolved V genes explain under half, and the rest has no known cause. V and J calls and clone size are as listed in that table; D and trimming were resolved from the DNA. The sample includes tens of thousands of clones, with approximately 90% observed a single time. Around 10% of the sample goes to the ten largest clones.

This TCR was sampled from an adult who received the AZD1222 COVID-19 vaccine. The V and J segments used are TRBV28 and TRBJ2-7; the D gene is unclear. The sequences come from peripheral blood, collected 28 days after the second AZD1222 dose. The DNA is as follows: TGTGCCAGCAGTTTACGCCCAGACTCCTACGAGCAGTACTTC. This is translated as CASSLRPDSYEQYF.